This T cell receptor (beta chain) was found in a study of blood T cell repertoires in COVID-19. Trimming left V 6 bases short and J 8 bases short, with 22 bases between. CDR1 is LNHDA and CDR2 is SQIVND in the germline V gene (reference sequence). This CDR3 contains 15 residues. Sequencing was performed with immunoSEQ multiplex PCR; in TCRdb, only in-frame clones are kept and a portion is missing. The profile covers some 230,000 clones, with roughly 80% appearing a single time and over 7% taken by the ten largest. The receptor was derived from an elderly woman with COVID-19, enrolled during active disease. Sequencing was performed on peripheral blood. This chain joins TRBV19 and TRBJ1-1; D is perhaps TRBD1 (6 bases). The CDR3 loop reads CASSPTGSFPTEAFF. The CDR3 nucleotides are TGTGCCAGTAGCCCGACAGGAAGCTTCCCCACGGAAGCTTTCTTT.